This entry lists 18 T cell receptor beta chains sequenced from one sample in a study of T cell changes during pregnancy in multiple sclerosis. Here immunoSEQ multiplex PCR was the method, and the copy in TCRdb shows in-frame clones only, minus some. The table shows roughly 34,000 clones, with just over 90% occurring only once. The material sequenced was peripheral blood, taken in the second trimester of pregnancy. These receptors were taken from a female donor in good health, enrolled as a control in a pregnancy study.

This chain links TRBV28 with TRBJ2-2; maybe TRBD1 (6 bases). The germline V gene encodes CDR1 MDHEN and CDR2 SYDVKM. This CDR3 is built from 16 residues. V was clipped by 4 bases and J by 1 base, with 13 bases between them. The DNA for the CDR3 is TGTGCCAGCAGTTCACCAGGACAGAGGAACACCGGGGAGCTGTTTTTT. Residues: CASSSPGQRNTGELFF.

The rearrangement joins TRBV29-1 to TRBJ2-3; TRBD2 is a possible D gene (5 bases). CDR3 length equals 14 residues. CDR1 is SQVTM, CDR2 ANQGSEA, per germline. V was cut by 1 base and J by 5 bases, with 13 bases left in between. This CDR3 is CSVEGHVAGDTQYF. The CDR3 DNA reads as TGCAGCGTTGAAGGCCACGTGGCGGGAGATACGCAGTATTTT.

V is TRBV29-1 and J is TRBJ2-1; 10 nucleotides match TRBD2. This CDR3 has 15 amino acids. The V gene's germline CDR1 is SQVTM and CDR2 ANQGSEA. V lost 8 bases and J lost 6; bases outside the gene matches: 13. This CDR3 reads CSSIKRLAGGNEQFF. The CDR3 DNA sequence: TGCAGCTCCATTAAGCGGTTAGCGGGGGGCAATGAGCAGTTCTTC.

The chain joins TRBV9 to TRBJ2-7; 11 bases map to TRBD1. J was trimmed by 2 bases and V by 4 bases; bases with no gene match: 8. Per the germline V gene, CDR1 is SGDLS and CDR2 is YYNGEE. This CDR3 is 16 amino acids long. CDR3 loop: CASSPGTGGTAYEQYF. Here the CDR3 DNA reads TGTGCCAGCAGCCCCGGGACAGGGGGAACGGCCTACGAGCAGTACTTC.

The rearrangement uses TRBV6-5 and TRBJ2-4, with D possibly matching TRBD2 (5 bases). The V end was cut by 2 bases, the J end by 0 bases, with 11 bases between. This CDR3 contains 16 residues. CDR1 and CDR2 from the germline V gene are MNHEY and SVGAGI. The CDR3 spells CASSYSQRIAKNIQYF. The CDR3 nucleotides read TGTGCCAGCAGTTACAGCCAGCGGATAGCCAAAAACATTCAGTACTTC.

The chain employs TRBV6-5 and TRBJ1-1, with a possible D match to TRBD1 (5 bases). CDR1 MNHEY and CDR2 SVGAGI come from the germline V gene. The CDR3 consists of 13 residues. Deletions cut 10 bases from V and 5 bases from J, with 17 bases between. CDR3 sequence: CATRGGVGTEAFF. The CDR3 DNA sequence: TGTGCCACTCGGGGGGGGGTCGGGACTGAAGCTTTCTTT.

The rearrangement links TRBV27 to TRBJ2-5; 7 positions match TRBD2. This CDR3 has 14 residues. Germline lookup yields CDR1 MNHEY and CDR2 SMNVEV (reference sequence). The V and J ends lost 6 bases and 5 bases, in that order; junction bases with no gene match: 9. For the CDR3, the DNA is TGTGCCAGCAGCCTTGGGGGGGTAGGGGAGACCCAGTACTTC. Its translation: CASSLGGVGETQYF.

This rearrangement joins TRBV6-1 to TRBJ1-2; D remains unclear. Trimming pared 0 bases from V and 6 bases from J, leaving 8 bases between. Per the germline V gene, CDR1 is MNHNS and CDR2 is SASEGT. The CDR3 extends over 13 amino acids. CDR3 nucleotides: TGTGCCAGCAGTGAAGCTGGAGGGAATGGCTACACCTTC. This encodes CASSEAGGNGYTF.

The gene calls are TRBV5-4 and TRBJ1-1, with 8 bases aligning to TRBD1. Germline CDR1 reads SGHNT; CDR2 reads YYREEE (reference sequence). This CDR3 has 13 residues. Germline trimming cut 7 bases from V and 5 bases from J; bases unmatched to any gene: 7. The CDR3 DNA is TGTGCCAGCTCTACCGGGGACAGGACTGAAGCTTTCTTT. Protein product: CASSTGDRTEAFF.

The chain carries TRBV5-1 and TRBJ2-5; tentative D call: TRBD2 (5 bases). The V gene's germline CDR1 is SGHRS and CDR2 YFSETQ. There are 13 residues in the CDR3. Trimming shortened V by 1 base and J by 6 bases, and 10 bases separated the two germline ends. CDR3 sequence: CASSLLGVKTQYF. The CDR3 nucleotides are TGCGCCAGCAGCTTGTTGGGAGTAAAGACCCAGTACTTC.

This clone has a handful of counts. The chain employs TRBV4-2 and TRBJ1-2, with no clear D. Trimming removed 0 bases at V and 7 bases at J, with 15 bases between. CDR1 and CDR2 (germline): LGHNA, YNFKEQ. This CDR3 has 15 residues. The CDR3 loop is CASSQEDIGRGGYTF. The CDR3 DNA is TGTGCCAGCAGCCAAGAAGACATCGGACGGGGTGGCTACACCTTC.

For this clone: The sample carries other DNA sequences with the same CDR3. The rearrangement links TRBV30 to TRBJ1-2, with 10 bases lining up with TRBD1. Germline loops: CDR1 GTSNPN, CDR2 SVGIG (reference sequence). Germline trimming cut 1 base from V and 8 bases from J; bases unmatched to any gene: 7. CDR3 length equals 14 residues. The CDR3 DNA is TGTGCCTGGAGTGCGGGACAGGGGATCGGCGGCTACACCTTC. Encoded protein: CAWSAGQGIGGYTF.

The chain carries TRBV5-1 and TRBJ1-3; no reliable D call. Per germline, CDR1 SGHRS and CDR2 YFSETQ. V was clipped by 2 bases and J by 0 bases, with 9 bases between them. CDR3 length: 15 amino acids. The CDR3 here is CASSFGGSSGNTIYF. The DNA for the CDR3 is TGCGCCAGCAGCTTCGGCGGGAGCTCTGGAAACACCATATATTTT.

This clone was observed a single time. This chain connects TRBV9 to TRBJ2-3; 11 bases line up with TRBD2. The CDR3 is 16 amino acids. Germline-derived CDR1 and CDR2 are SGDLS and YYNGEE. Germline trimming cut 3 bases from V and 1 base from J; bases unmatched to any gene: 4. DNA for the CDR3: TGTGCCAGCAGCGCGGGGACTAGCGGACGCACAGATACGCAGTATTTT. Translated: CASSAGTSGRTDTQYF.

The V call is TRBV5-1, the J call TRBJ1-2; a possible D gene is TRBD1 (6 bases). In germline, CDR1 is SGHRS, CDR2 YFSETQ. V was cut by 5 bases and J by 7 bases, with 12 bases left in between. The CDR3 covers 12 residues. CDR3 nucleotides: TGCGCCAGCAGGGAGGACAGAGCTGGCTACACCTTC. Translation: CASREDRAGYTF.

The chain is built from TRBV7-9 and TRBJ2-1; 11 positions match TRBD2. With V trimmed by 5 bases and J by 4 bases, 4 bases remained unmatched. The CDR3 sequence is 15 residues long. Germline assignment: CDR1 SEHNR and CDR2 FQNEAQ (reference sequence). CDR3 DNA: TGTGCCAGCAGCCGACGGACTAGCGGGTACAATGAGCAGTTCTTC. Protein: CASSRRTSGYNEQFF.

The chain links TRBV28 to TRBJ2-7; 8 bases agree with TRBD1. The CDR3 consists of 14 residues. CDR1 is MDHEN and CDR2 is SYDVKM in the germline V gene. J lost 2 bases, V lost 5 bases, and 5 bases had no gene match. The chain's CDR3 is CASSLGQGPYEQYF. The CDR3 coding sequence is TGTGCCAGCAGTCTTGGACAGGGACCCTACGAGCAGTACTTC.

This clone showed up just once. The chain has TRBV28 and TRBJ2-7; 10 nucleotides line up with TRBD2. The CDR3 runs 24 residues. Germline CDR1 and CDR2: MDHEN and SYDVKM. J lost 2 bases, V lost 4 bases, and 32 bases had no gene match. CDR3 DNA: TGTGCCAGCAGTTCTTTCCTCAACGGGGGGCAGCCCGGACTAGCGGATGCCTACGCCTACGAGCAGTACTTC. Its translation: CASSSFLNGGQPGLADAYAYEQYF.